Sequencing of this T cell receptor (beta chain) was carried out in a study of T cells after somatic rescue of genetic block. The length of the CDR3 is 14 residues. Trimming at V came to 5 bases and at J to 4 bases, leaving 7 bases not matched to a gene. Germline-derived CDR1 and CDR2 are SGHNT and YENEEA. Sequencing was performed with immunoSEQ multiplex PCR; in TCRdb, only in-frame clones are kept and a portion is missing. The data contain some 14,000 clones, roughly three quarters of them singletons. Input material: peripheral blood mononuclear cells (PBMCs). This chain links TRBV11-3 with TRBJ2-5; 7 positions match TRBD1. The sequence was collected from a man aged 18-30 years. The CDR3 loop is CASSRGNRGETQYF. In nucleotides, the CDR3 is TGTGCCAGCAGCCGTGGGAACAGGGGAGAGACCCAGTACTTC.